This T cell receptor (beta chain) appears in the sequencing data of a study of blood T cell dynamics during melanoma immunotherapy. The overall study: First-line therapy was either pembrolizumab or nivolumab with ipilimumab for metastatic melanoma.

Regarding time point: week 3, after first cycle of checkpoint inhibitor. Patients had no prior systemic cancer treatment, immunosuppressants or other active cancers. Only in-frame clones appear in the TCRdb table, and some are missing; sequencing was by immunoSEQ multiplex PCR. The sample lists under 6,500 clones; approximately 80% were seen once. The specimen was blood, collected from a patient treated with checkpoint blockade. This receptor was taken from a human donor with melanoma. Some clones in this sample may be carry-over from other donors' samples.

For the CDR3, the DNA is TGTGCCAGCAGACAGGGCCTTTCCCATGGCTACACCTTC. Its translation: CASRQGLSHGYTF. The chain links TRBV2 to TRBJ1-2; perhaps TRBD1 as D (6 bases). The V and J ends lost 6 bases and 6 bases respectively, with 14 bases between them. This CDR3 is built from 13 residues. Germline CDR1 and CDR2: SNHLY and FYNNEI. The complete variable domain, with remaining parts taken from reference TRBV2 and TRBJ1-2, reads EPEVTQTPSHQVTQMGQEVILRCVPISNHLYFYWYRQILGQKVEFLVSFYNNEISEKSEIFDDQFSVERPDGSNFTLKIRSTKLEDSAMYFCASRQGLSHGYTFGSGTRLTVV.